These 2 T cell receptor beta chains were all obtained from the same sample, sequenced in a study of cytomegalovirus exposure and HLA in healthy donors. Both 60 Vbeta primers and 13 Jbeta primers went into the PCR. TCRdb's table, derived via immunoSEQ multiplex PCR, lists solely in-frame clones and lacks some. Here the sample spans some 270,000 clones, about four fifths being singletons. Sequenced sample: PBMCs. The receptors were sampled from a girl aged 2-10 years in good health and CMV-seronegative.

V and J are TRBV9 and TRBJ2-2; D may be TRBD1 (6 bases). Germline V gene sequence: CDR1 SGDLS, CDR2 YYNGEE. The CDR3 has 16 amino acids. V was clipped by 4 bases and J by 1 base, with 14 bases between them. The CDR3 DNA follows: TGTGCCAGCAGCTCGAGACAGGTCGTGAACACCGGGGAGCTGTTTTTT. Its translation: CASSSRQVVNTGELFF. The variable domain in full, completed from reference TRBV9 and TRBJ2-2, reads DSGVTQTPKHLITATGQRVTLRCSPRSGDLSVYWYQQSLDQGLQFLIQYYNGEERAKGNILERFSAQQFPDLHSELNLSSLELGDSALYFCASSSRQVVNTGELFFGEGSRLTVL.

This clone showed up just a few times. The chain uses TRBV29-1 and TRBJ2-7; 7 bases are shared with TRBD1. Trimming took 5 bases from V and 9 from J; bases not matched to a gene: 7. CDR1 and CDR2 from the germline V gene are SQVTM and ANQGSEA. This CDR3 has 11 residues. CDR3 DNA: TGCAGCGTTCACAGGGACAGCGGGCAGTACTTC. Protein sequence: CSVHRDSGQYF.